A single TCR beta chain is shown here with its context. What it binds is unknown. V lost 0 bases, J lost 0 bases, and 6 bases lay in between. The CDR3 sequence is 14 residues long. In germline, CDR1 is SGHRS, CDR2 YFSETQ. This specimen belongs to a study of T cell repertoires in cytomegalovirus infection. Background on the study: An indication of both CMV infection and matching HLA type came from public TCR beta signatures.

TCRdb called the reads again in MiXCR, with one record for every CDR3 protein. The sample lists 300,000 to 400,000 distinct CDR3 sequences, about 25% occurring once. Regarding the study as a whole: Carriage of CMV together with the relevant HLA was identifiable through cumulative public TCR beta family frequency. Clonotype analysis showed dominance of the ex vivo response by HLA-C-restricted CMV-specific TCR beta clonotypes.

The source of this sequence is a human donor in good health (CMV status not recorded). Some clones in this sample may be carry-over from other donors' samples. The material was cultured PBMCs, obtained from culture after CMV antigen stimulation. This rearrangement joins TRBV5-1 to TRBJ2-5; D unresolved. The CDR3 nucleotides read TGCGCCAGCAGCTTGGGGCAGCACCAAGAGACCCAGTACTTC. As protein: CASSLGQHQETQYF.